Below, one TCR beta chain is given with its context. The antigen is not known. Graves' hyperthyroidism was deemed stable given no ophthalmopathy progression within 18 months. J lost 7 bases, V lost 5 bases, and 6 bases had no gene match. Per the germline V gene, CDR1 is SGHTA and CDR2 is FQGNSA. The CDR3 runs to 15 residues. This sample is part of a study of T cells in Graves' hyperthyroidism and ophthalmopathy. Findings and caveats of the study: Blood shared most expanded thyroid clonotypes above 0.001.

The investigators amplified TCR beta CDR3 regions from RNA transcripts. HTBI primers were employed in a first-round RT-PCR of the TCR CDR3. TCRdb re-called the multiplex PCR reads through MiXCR, storing one row per CDR3 protein. The data show over 500,000 distinct CDR3 sequences, 12% to 15% seen once. The receptor comes from a woman aged 40 to 50 with Graves' hyperthyroidism. The chain links TRBV7-2 to TRBJ2-3, with 13 bases matching TRBD2. Material for sequencing was blood. CDR3 DNA sequence: TGTGCCAGCAGCCCGGGACTAGCGGGACGCAATACGCAGTATTTT. Translated: CASSPGLAGRNTQYF. The whole variable domain, filled in from reference TRBV7-2 and TRBJ2-3, reads GAGVSQSPSNKVTEKGKDVELRCDPISGHTALYWYRQSLGQGLEFLIYFQGNSAPDKSGLPSDRFSAERTGGSVSTLTIQRTQQEDSAVYLCASSPGLAGRNTQYFGPGTRLTVL.